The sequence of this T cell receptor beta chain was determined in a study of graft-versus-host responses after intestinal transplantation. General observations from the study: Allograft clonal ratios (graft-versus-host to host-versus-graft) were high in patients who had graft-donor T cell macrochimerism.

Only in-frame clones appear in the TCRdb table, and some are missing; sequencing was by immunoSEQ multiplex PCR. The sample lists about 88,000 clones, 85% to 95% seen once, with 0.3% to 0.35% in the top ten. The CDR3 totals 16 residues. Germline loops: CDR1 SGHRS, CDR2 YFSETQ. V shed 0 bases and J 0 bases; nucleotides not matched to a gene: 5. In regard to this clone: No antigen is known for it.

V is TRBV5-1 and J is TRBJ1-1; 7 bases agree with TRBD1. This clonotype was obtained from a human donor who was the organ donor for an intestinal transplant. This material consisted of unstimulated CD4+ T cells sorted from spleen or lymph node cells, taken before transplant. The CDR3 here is CASSLGQGALNTEAFF. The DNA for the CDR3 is TGCGCCAGCAGCTTGGGACAGGGTGCCTTGAACACTGAAGCTTTCTTT.